The 6 T cell receptor beta chains given below trace back to one sample, sequenced in a study of blood T cells in healthy people across ages. Then a second PCR, running roughly 7 to 11 cycles, was carried out with a sample-barcoded 5' primer and a J-beta primer mix. TCRdb re-analysed the 5' RACE reads in MiXCR, keeping a single row per CDR3 protein. The table records 700,000 or so distinct CDR3 sequences, approximately 40% of them present only once. The sequenced sample was blood. Every receptor here comes from a man at least 80 years old in good health.

The CDR3 spells CASSYVGGRVGELFF. The CDR3 coding sequence is TGTGCCAGCAGTTACGTTGGGGGGCGGGTCGGGGAGCTGTTTTTT. The V and J genes are TRBV6-5 and TRBJ2-2, with D perhaps assigned TRBD1 or TRBD2 (6 bases each). Germline V gives CDR1 MNHEY, CDR2 SVGAGI. The CDR3 has 15 residues. V was clipped by 2 bases and J by 7 bases, with 14 bases between them.

V usage is TRBV20-1 and J usage is TRBJ2-3; 10 nucleotides agree with TRBD2. Germline V gene lookup returns CDR1 DFQATT and CDR2 SNEGSKA (reference sequence). V shed 6 bases and J 4 bases; nucleotides not matched to a gene: 10. The CDR3 spans 15 residues. CDR3 sequence reads: CSAQNPSGRSDTQYF. DNA of the CDR3: TGCAGTGCCCAAAACCCTAGCGGGAGATCAGATACGCAGTATTTT.

This chain joins TRBV7-2 and TRBJ2-3, with 8 bases aligning to TRBD2. This CDR3 comprises 17 residues. Germline lookup yields CDR1 SGHTA and CDR2 FQGNSA. J lost 1 base, V lost 4 bases, and 10 bases had no gene match. CDR3 DNA: TGTGCCAGCAGCTCGAGACATAGCGGGGTAGGCACAGATACGCAGTATTTT. It yields the protein CASSSRHSGVGTDTQYF.

V and J are TRBV3-1 and TRBJ2-1, with 11 bases that match TRBD2. Unmatched junction bases numbered 9, after V lost 1 base and J lost 7 bases. Germline V gene lookup returns CDR1 LGHDT and CDR2 YNNKEL (reference sequence). The CDR3 has 17 residues. The CDR3 bases are TGTGCCAGCAGCCAAGCCCTTAGCGGGGGGGCCATGAATGAGCAGTTCTTC. Amino acids: CASSQALSGGAMNEQFF.

This clonotype was observed a few times. J is TRBJ2-5 and V is TRBV4-1; D may be TRBD1 (6 bases). V lost 2 bases to trimming and J lost 5 bases, with 12 bases between them. CDR1 and CDR2 (germline): MGHRA, YSYEKL. The CDR3 length is 14 residues. CDR3: CASSQKQGVETQYF. DNA for the CDR3: TGCGCCAGCAGCCAAAAACAGGGTGTGGAGACCCAGTACTTC.

The chain has TRBV20-1 and TRBJ2-4; 11 positions match TRBD2. The end of the DNA fits TRBJ2-7 better, so the J call may be wrong. The CDR3 extends over 17 amino acids. CDR1 is DFQATT and CDR2 is SNEGSKA in the germline V gene (reference sequence). The CDR3 DNA sequence: TGCAGTGCTAGAGATCTCGGACTAGCGGGTGATCACTACGAGCAGTACTTC. As protein: CSARDLGLAGDHYEQYF.